The sequence of this T cell receptor beta chain was determined in a study of T cells in Graves' hyperthyroidism and ophthalmopathy. Study-level findings and limits: Ophthalmopathy onset followed model prediction by a median roughly six months.

There are many counts of this clonotype. What it recognizes is unknown. Germline V lookup: CDR1 LGHDT, CDR2 YNNKEL (reference sequence). The CDR3 extends over 14 amino acids. V lost 0 bases, J lost 6 bases, and 10 bases lay in between. From RNA transcripts, TCR beta CDR3 regions were amplified. When the TCR CDR3 underwent first-round RT-PCR, the HTBI primer set was used. TCRdb independently ran MiXCR on the multiplex PCR reads; one entry per CDR3 protein. The sample has fewer than 400,000 distinct CDR3 sequences; 16% are singletons. This TCR came from a man under 40 with Graves' hyperthyroidism. J is TRBJ2-3 and V is TRBV3-1; D possibly corresponds to TRBD1 (6 bases). The sample consisted of blood. The DNA of the CDR3 is TGTGCCAGCAGCCAAGACAGGGGATGGGATACGCAGTATTTT. Translating gives CASSQDRGWDTQYF.